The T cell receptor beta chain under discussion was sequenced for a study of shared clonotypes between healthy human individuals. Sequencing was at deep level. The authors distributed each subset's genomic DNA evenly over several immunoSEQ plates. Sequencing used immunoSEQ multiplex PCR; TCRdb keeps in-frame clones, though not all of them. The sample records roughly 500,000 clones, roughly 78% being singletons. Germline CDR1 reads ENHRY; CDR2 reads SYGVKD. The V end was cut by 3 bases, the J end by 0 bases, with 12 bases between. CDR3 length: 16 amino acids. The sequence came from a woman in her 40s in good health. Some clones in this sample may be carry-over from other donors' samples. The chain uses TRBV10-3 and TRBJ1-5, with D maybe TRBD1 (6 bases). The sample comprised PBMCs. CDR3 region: CAISDSTGNSNQPQHF. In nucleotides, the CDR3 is TGTGCCATCAGTGACTCCACAGGGAATAGCAATCAGCCCCAGCATTTT.